Each of the 27 T cell receptor beta chains below was sequenced from the same sample in a study of blood T cell repertoires in COVID-19. Generated by immunoSEQ multiplex PCR, the TCRdb table keeps only in-frame clones and is missing some. The sample has about 45,000 clones, 75% to 85% seen once. The sample comprised peripheral blood. The source is an elderly man in a cohort sampled during active COVID-19.

The CDR3 spells CATSDGTSETQYF. The CDR3 nucleotides read TGTGCCACCAGTGATGGGACTTCGGAGACCCAGTACTTC. The rearrangement links TRBV24-1 to TRBJ2-5; D possibly corresponds to TRBD2 (6 bases). Trimming removed 3 bases from V and 5 bases from J, with 9 bases in between. The CDR3 covers 13 residues. Germline assignment: CDR1 KGHDR and CDR2 SFDVKD.

The CDR3 is CATSDSDRFQEKLFF. Here the CDR3 DNA reads TGTGCCACCAGTGACTCGGACAGGTTTCAGGAAAAACTGTTTTTT. The V and J genes are TRBV24-1 and TRBJ1-4; 7 bases match TRBD1. J lost 8 bases, V lost 4 bases, and 9 bases had no gene match. This CDR3 comprises 15 residues. Germline V lookup: CDR1 KGHDR, CDR2 SFDVKD.

J is TRBJ2-3 and V is TRBV7-2, with 9 bases identical to TRBD2. V trimming: 0 bases; J trimming: 4 bases; junction bases outside the gene matches: 8. CDR3 length: 17 amino acids. Germline V gene sequence: CDR1 SGHTA, CDR2 FQGNSA. CDR3 region: CASSLATSGRRADTQYF. CDR3 DNA sequence: TGTGCCAGCAGCTTAGCGACCAGCGGGAGGCGTGCAGATACGCAGTATTTT.

V is TRBV3-1 (or the pseudogene TRBV3-2) and J is TRBJ2-3; D gene unclear. The CDR3 totals 14 residues. Germline lookup yields CDR1 LGHDT and CDR2 YNNKEL (reference sequence). V was shortened by 5 bases and J by 6 bases, with 15 bases between the two germline ends. CDR3 nucleotide sequence: TGTGCCAGCAGCGCCGGTCCCTTGGGCGATACGCAGTATTTT. Protein: CASSAGPLGDTQYF.

This clone was seen only a few times. The rearrangement uses TRBV2 and TRBJ2-7, with D tentatively TRBD1 (5 bases). Germline CDR1 and CDR2: SNHLY and FYNNEI. The CDR3 is 15 residues long. V lost 8 bases and J 0 bases, leaving 17 bases between the germline ends. The CDR3 sequence: CASGGRSGYSYEQYF. The CDR3 DNA reads TGTGCCAGCGGTGGCAGGTCAGGGTACTCCTACGAGCAGTACTTC. Looking up the rest from reference TRBV2 and TRBJ2-7 gives the full variable domain: EPEVTQTPSHQVTQMGQEVILRCVPISNHLYFYWYRQILGQKVEFLVSFYNNEISEKSEIFDDQFSVERPDGSNFTLKIRSTKLEDSAMYFCASGGRSGYSYEQYFGPGTRLTVT.

This clone was observed a single time. This CDR3 reads CATTDRVSGELFF. CDR3 coding DNA: TGTGCCACCACCGACAGGGTTTCCGGGGAGCTGTTTTTT. The rearrangement uses TRBV24-1 and TRBJ2-2; TRBD1 agrees at 7 bases. The CDR3 has 13 residues. Losses at the gene ends were 8 bases for V and 6 bases for J; bases not matched to a gene: 5. Germline assignment: CDR1 KGHDR and CDR2 SFDVKD.

Only a few counts were recorded for this clone. The V call is TRBV5-1, the J call TRBJ2-1; 9 nucleotides align to TRBD1. With V trimmed by 1 base and J by 6 bases, 11 bases remained unmatched. Germline V gene sequence: CDR1 SGHRS, CDR2 YFSETQ. CDR3 size: 17 residues. DNA for the CDR3: TGCGCCAGCAGCTTGTCCACAGGACAGGGGCCGGGCAATGAGCAGTTCTTC. Translating it yields CASSLSTGQGPGNEQFF.

This clone was detected only once. The chain recombines TRBV5-1 with TRBJ2-5; possible D gene TRBD2, 6 bases. The CDR3 is 13 residues long. Germline CDR1 SGHRS, CDR2 YFSETQ. V gave up 5 bases and J gave up 5 bases, with 13 bases separating them. CDR3 nucleotides: TGCGCCAGCAGTCAAACTGGGGGGGAGACCCAGTACTTC. It encodes CASSQTGGETQYF.

The rearrangement uses TRBV29-1 and TRBJ1-2, with TRBD1 matching 8 bases. Germline values: CDR1 SQVTM, CDR2 ANQGSEA. This CDR3 is built from 13 residues. V was clipped by 4 bases and J by 0 bases; unmatched bases: 1. CDR3: CSVGQGPNYGYTF. The CDR3 DNA is TGCAGCGTTGGACAGGGGCCTAACTATGGCTACACCTTC.

This rearrangement joins TRBV28 to TRBJ1-5, with D possibly matching TRBD1 (5 bases). The germline V gene has CDR1 MDHEN and CDR2 SYDVKM. The CDR3 consists of 14 residues. The V gene lost 2 bases and the J gene lost 6 bases, with 11 bases spanning the gap. This CDR3 reads CASSLKPQGQPQHF. The CDR3 nucleotides read TGTGCCAGCAGTTTAAAACCCCAGGGTCAGCCCCAGCATTTT.

The genes are TRBV2 and TRBJ2-5, with TRBD2 matching over 10 bases. This CDR3 has 15 amino acids. The V and J ends lost 7 bases and 1 base, in that order; junction bases with no gene match: 6. CDR1 is SNHLY and CDR2 is FYNNEI in the germline V gene. In DNA form, the CDR3 reads TGTGCCAGCACCAATAGCGGGGGGACCCAAGAGACCCAGTACTTC. Translating it yields CASTNSGGTQETQYF. The whole variable domain, remainder taken from reference TRBV2 and TRBJ2-5, is EPEVTQTPSHQVTQMGQEVILRCVPISNHLYFYWYRQILGQKVEFLVSFYNNEISEKSEIFDDQFSVERPDGSNFTLKIRSTKLEDSAMYFCASTNSGGTQETQYFGPGTRLLVL.

The gene calls are TRBV28 and TRBJ2-5, with D tentatively TRBD1 (5 bases). The CDR3 sequence is 13 residues long. Germline V gene sequence: CDR1 MDHEN, CDR2 SYDVKM. V was shortened by 3 bases and J by 7 bases, with 12 bases between the two germline ends. The CDR3 is CASSFGQQGTQYF. DNA for the CDR3: TGTGCCAGCAGTTTCGGCCAGCAGGGGACCCAGTACTTC. Using reference TRBV28 and TRBJ2-5 for the parts outside the CDR3, the full variable domain is DVKVTQSSRYLVKRTGEKVFLECVQDMDHENMFWYRQDPGLGLRLIYFSYDVKMKEKGDIPEGYSVSREKKERFSLILESASTNQTSMYLCASSFGQQGTQYFGPGTRLLVL.

This sequence joins TRBV6-4 and TRBJ2-1; 7 positions agree with TRBD2. Germline V CDR1 and CDR2: MRHNA, SNTAGT. The CDR3 loop spans 16 amino acids. The J segment lost 0 bases and the V segment lost 2 bases, leaving 4 bases of the junction unmatched. The CDR3 sequence: CASSDPAGSSYNEQFF. The CDR3 region has the DNA TGTGCCAGCAGTGACCCAGCGGGGTCCTCCTACAATGAGCAGTTCTTC.

V and J are TRBV6-2 or TRBV6-3 and TRBJ2-3; TRBD1 is a possible D gene (5 bases). Germline CDR1 is MNHEY and CDR2 is SVGEGT. This CDR3 comprises 14 residues. Between the trimmed V and J ends, which lost 4 bases and 3 bases, there was a span of 11 bases. CDR3 region: CASSSFRGTDTQYF. The CDR3 DNA sequence: TGTGCCAGCAGTTCATTTAGGGGAACAGATACGCAGTATTTT.

The V and J genes are TRBV19 and TRBJ2-7, with 7 bases that match TRBD2. There are 13 residues in the CDR3. The germline gives CDR1 LNHDA, CDR2 SQIVND (reference sequence). Trimming removed 10 bases from V and 7 bases from J; junction bases left unmatched: 13. The CDR3 here is CATRGRAAGEQYF. As DNA, the CDR3 is TGTGCCACCCGTGGGAGGGCCGCCGGAGAGCAGTACTTC.

The J gene is TRBJ1-1, the V gene TRBV28; 9 positions match TRBD1. Germline V CDR1 and CDR2: MDHEN, SYDVKM. CDR3 length: 16 residues. J lost 3 bases, V lost 5 bases, and 10 bases had no gene match. Written as DNA, the CDR3 is TGTGCCAGCAGTATAACAGGGGGCAAATGGTACACTGAAGCTTTCTTT. Translating it yields CASSITGGKWYTEAFF.

The chain is built from TRBV4-2 and TRBJ2-3; D is possibly TRBD1 (5 bases). This CDR3 has 13 residues. Trimming removed 2 bases from V and 3 bases from J, with 6 bases in between. Germline lookup yields CDR1 LGHNA and CDR2 YNFKEQ. CDR3 region: CASSQKGTDTQYF. The CDR3 DNA follows: TGTGCCAGCAGCCAAAAGGGGACAGATACGCAGTATTTT.

The CDR3 region is CASSVRRPGGNTIYF. CDR3 DNA: TGTGCCAGCAGCGTTCGTAGACCCGGGGGAAACACCATATATTTT. The chain links TRBV5-6 to TRBJ1-3; D remains unclear. The CDR3 runs to 15 residues. The V end lost 4 bases, the J end lost 4 bases, and 15 bases lay between the germline ends. Germline CDR1 is SGHDT and CDR2 is YYEEEE.

The V gene is TRBV7-9, the J gene TRBJ2-1; 10 bases align to TRBD2. This CDR3 is 16 amino acids long. V lost 0 bases to trimming and J lost 7 bases; unmatched junction nucleotides: 6. CDR1 SEHNR and CDR2 FQNEAQ come from the germline V gene (reference sequence). CDR3 residues: CASSLARTSGGNEQFF. The CDR3 DNA reads TGTGCCAGCAGCTTAGCTCGGACTAGCGGAGGGAATGAGCAGTTCTTC.

CDR3 loop: CASSLSSGSSETQYF. DNA of the CDR3: TGTGCCAGCAGCTTATCCAGCGGGAGTTCTGAGACCCAGTACTTC. The chain has TRBV7-6 and TRBJ2-5; 8 bases match TRBD2. Germline CDR1 and CDR2: SGHVS and FNYEAQ. The CDR3 spans 15 residues. V gave up 2 bases and J gave up 5 bases; unmatched junction bases: 7.

This clone showed up just a few times. J is TRBJ1-3 and V is TRBV2, with TRBD1 as a possible D gene (5 bases). V gave up 8 bases and J gave up 0 bases, with 8 bases separating them. This CDR3 has 13 amino acids. Germline V CDR1 and CDR2: SNHLY, FYNNEI. CDR3 nucleotide sequence: TGTGCCAGCCAGGGTTACTCTGGAAACACCATATATTTT. Translating gives CASQGYSGNTIYF.

The gene calls are TRBV28 and TRBJ1-6; tentative D call: TRBD1 (6 bases). The V and J ends lost 3 bases and 9 bases respectively, with 18 bases between them. The CDR3 has 16 residues. Per germline, CDR1 MDHEN and CDR2 SYDVKM. CDR3 in amino acids: CASSFRDTRMSSPLHF. CDR3 nucleotides: TGTGCCAGCAGTTTCAGGGACACCCGTATGAGTTCACCCCTCCACTTT.

A word on this clone: A read error may account for a junction end that differs from germline. This chain links TRBV7-7 with TRBJ2-5, with 8 bases that match TRBD1. From germline, CDR1 is SSHAT and CDR2 FNYEAQ (reference sequence). The CDR3 has 14 residues. The CDR3 DNA reads as TGTGCTAGCAGCCAAACAGGGGGAGGAGAGACCCAGTACTTC. Protein sequence: CASSQTGGGETQYF.

This chain connects TRBV19 to TRBJ1-2; a possible D gene is TRBD1 (5 bases). This CDR3 is 19 amino acids long. Between the trimmed V and J ends, which lost 5 bases and 2 bases, there was a span of 27 bases. Germline V gives CDR1 LNHDA, CDR2 SQIVND (reference sequence). The CDR3 loop reads CASSSRGCREKLMNYGYTF. CDR3 DNA: TGTGCCAGTAGTTCCCGGGGGTGTAGGGAGAAATTAATGAACTATGGCTACACCTTC.

The V gene is TRBV27, the J gene TRBJ1-1; D is possibly TRBD1 (6 bases). CDR1 is MNHEY, CDR2 SMNVEV, per germline (reference sequence). V lost 6 bases to trimming and J lost 6 bases, with 11 bases between them. The CDR3 runs to 12 residues. The DNA for the CDR3 is TGTGCCAGCAGGTTACAGGGCGCTGAAGCTTTCTTT. This gives the protein CASRLQGAEAFF.

V is TRBV7-9 and J is TRBJ2-7; possibly TRBD2 for D (6 bases). The V end lost 4 bases, the J end lost 0 bases, and 13 bases lay between the germline ends. Germline V lookup: CDR1 SEHNR, CDR2 FQNEAQ (reference sequence). This CDR3 is 15 amino acids long. The CDR3 region is CASSSARGSSYEQYF. The CDR3 DNA reads TGTGCCAGCAGCTCAGCCCGGGGGAGCTCCTACGAGCAGTACTTC.

The chain uses TRBV6-4 and TRBJ1-1, with a possible D match to TRBD1 (5 bases). In germline, CDR1 is MRHNA, CDR2 SNTAGT. With 5 bases removed from V and 5 bases from J, the gap between germline ends came to 12 bases. The CDR3 length is 13 residues. CDR3 coding DNA: TGTGCCAGCAGTATAAACAAGGGGACTGAAGCTTTCTTT. Residues: CASSINKGTEAFF.